Listed below are T cell receptor beta chains from one sample, sequenced in a study of OX40 agonist ivuxolimab in advanced cancers. Repertoires were generated with immunoSEQ multiplex PCR, while TCRdb's copy carries only in-frame clones and drops some. The repertoire holds around 64,000 clones, with approximately 84% as singletons. Sequenced here: CD4+ or CD8+ T cells sorted from blood, sampled in a trial of the OX40 agonist ivuxolimab. The receptors stem from an adult with an advanced solid tumor such as melanoma, head and neck, liver or kidney cancer. Each CDR3 is given with its conserved first and last residue. The order of the fields is CDR3 DNA, CDR3 protein, CDR3 length, V gene, clone size, D gene, J gene. D genes are given only for firm matches. Size tells how often a clone was seen (once, few, many) or the class of an expanded clone, and some rows leave it out.

cdr3_nt: TGTGCCAGCAGAAGAAGGCTACCGGGAGGGACTAATGAAAAACTGTTTTTT
cdr3_aa: CASRRRLPGGTNEKLFF
cdr3_length: 17
v_call: TRBV2
clone_size: .
d_call: .
j_call: TRBJ1-4

cdr3_nt: TGTGCCACACAGGGGGAAAGGACAGATACGCAGTATTTT
cdr3_aa: CATQGERTDTQYF
cdr3_length: 13
v_call: TRBV2
clone_size: .
d_call: TRBD1
j_call: TRBJ2-3

cdr3_nt: TGTGCCTGGAGTGGTACAGGGGGTATTCGCGAGCAGTACTTC
cdr3_aa: CAWSGTGGIREQYF
cdr3_length: 14
v_call: TRBV30
clone_size: .
d_call: TRBD1
j_call: TRBJ2-7

cdr3_nt: TGTGCCTGGAAACCGGGACTAGCGGGAGCCACCAAAAACATTCAGTACTTC
cdr3_aa: CAWKPGLAGATKNIQYF
cdr3_length: 17
v_call: TRBV30
clone_size: .
d_call: TRBD2
j_call: TRBJ2-4

cdr3_nt: TGTGCCAGCAGCTTGGTAGGGGACTCCTATGGCTACACCTTC
cdr3_aa: CASSLVGDSYGYTF
cdr3_length: 14
v_call: TRBV5-5
clone_size: .
d_call: .
j_call: TRBJ1-2

cdr3_nt: TGTGCCAGCAGCTTAAGCGTGGCTAGCGGGAGTCGCGAGACCCAGTACTTC
cdr3_aa: CASSLSVASGSRETQYF
cdr3_length: 17
v_call: TRBV7-6
clone_size: .
d_call: TRBD2
j_call: TRBJ2-5

cdr3_nt: TGTGCCAGCAGCGGTATAGGAGGCATCTCCTACGAGCAGTACTTC
cdr3_aa: CASSGIGGISYEQYF
cdr3_length: 15
v_call: TRBV7-9
clone_size: .
d_call: .
j_call: TRBJ2-7

cdr3_nt: TGTGCCAGCAGTTACTCGCCCACTGAAGCCTTCTTT
cdr3_aa: CASSYSPTEAFF
cdr3_length: 12
v_call: TRBV6-6
clone_size: .
d_call: .
j_call: TRBJ1-1

cdr3_nt: TGCGCCAGCAGCTTGGCCTCTCCGATTTACGAGCAGTACTTC
cdr3_aa: CASSLASPIYEQYF
cdr3_length: 14
v_call: TRBV5-1
clone_size: .
d_call: .
j_call: TRBJ2-7

cdr3_nt: TGTGCCAGTAGTAGGACAGGGAACACTGAAGCTTTCTTT
cdr3_aa: CASSRTGNTEAFF
cdr3_length: 13
v_call: TRBV19
clone_size: few
d_call: TRBD1
j_call: TRBJ1-1

cdr3_nt: TGTGCCAGCAGCTTAGATGGTAATGAGCAGTTCTTC
cdr3_aa: CASSLDGNEQFF
cdr3_length: 12
v_call: TRBV7-3
clone_size: once
d_call: .
j_call: TRBJ2-1

cdr3_nt: TGTGCCAGCAGCTTATCGGCCTCCTTTCAGGGAGGCTACACCTTC
cdr3_aa: CASSLSASFQGGYTF
cdr3_length: 15
v_call: TRBV7-9
clone_size: .
d_call: .
j_call: TRBJ1-2

cdr3_nt: TGTGCCAGCAGCTTAGCGCTCCGGGCTAATAGAAACACCATATATTTT
cdr3_aa: CASSLALRANRNTIYF
cdr3_length: 16
v_call: TRBV7-9
clone_size: once
d_call: .
j_call: TRBJ1-3

cdr3_nt: TGTGCCAGCAAAACACAGGGGTTCTGGAACACCATATATTTT
cdr3_aa: CASKTQGFWNTIYF
cdr3_length: 14
v_call: TRBV28
clone_size: .
d_call: TRBD1
j_call: TRBJ1-3

cdr3_nt: TGCGCCAGCAGCCCCGGGGACAGGGACACCGGGGAGCTGTTTTTT
cdr3_aa: CASSPGDRDTGELFF
cdr3_length: 15
v_call: TRBV5-1
clone_size: .
d_call: TRBD1
j_call: TRBJ2-2

cdr3_nt: TGTGCCAGCTCACCCCCCGGGACTAGCGGCGGAGAGACCCAGTACTTC
cdr3_aa: CASSPPGTSGGETQYF
cdr3_length: 16
v_call: TRBV18
clone_size: .
d_call: TRBD2
j_call: TRBJ2-5

cdr3_nt: TGTGCCAGCAGTGAATTCGGAACTAGCACCCTTAGGACTGAGCAGTTCTTC
cdr3_aa: CASSEFGTSTLRTEQFF
cdr3_length: 17
v_call: TRBV25-1
clone_size: .
d_call: .
j_call: TRBJ2-1

cdr3_nt: TGTGCCAGCAGTTCGAGGACAGGGGACACTGAAGCTTTCTTT
cdr3_aa: CASSSRTGDTEAFF
cdr3_length: 14
v_call: TRBV6-5
clone_size: once
d_call: TRBD1
j_call: TRBJ1-1

cdr3_nt: TGTGCCTGGAGTCGGACTAGCGGGGGGTATGAGACCCAGTACTTC
cdr3_aa: CAWSRTSGGYETQYF
cdr3_length: 15
v_call: TRBV30
clone_size: .
d_call: TRBD2
j_call: TRBJ2-5

cdr3_nt: TGTGCCAGCAGTGACTGGGCGGGCGCTAGCACAGATACGCAGTATTTT
cdr3_aa: CASSDWAGASTDTQYF
cdr3_length: 16
v_call: TRBV25-1
clone_size: .
d_call: .
j_call: TRBJ2-3

cdr3_nt: TGTGCCAGCAGTGAGGTTCAGACCGGGGAGCTGTTTTTT
cdr3_aa: CASSEVQTGELFF
cdr3_length: 13
v_call: TRBV6-1
clone_size: once
d_call: .
j_call: TRBJ2-2

cdr3_nt: TGCGCCAGCAGCCAAGATCGAGCGAGGGAGGACGTTAGAACCTACGAGCAGTACTTC
cdr3_aa: CASSQDRAREDVRTYEQYF
cdr3_length: 19
v_call: TRBV4-1
clone_size: once
d_call: .
j_call: TRBJ2-7

cdr3_nt: TGTGCCAGCAGCTTAAGGCGGGGGGCCCTGAACACTGAAGCTTTCTTT
cdr3_aa: CASSLRRGALNTEAFF
cdr3_length: 16
v_call: TRBV7-9
clone_size: .
d_call: .
j_call: TRBJ1-1

cdr3_nt: TGTGCCATTGAACCCGGGGGTGGTCTTAATGAAAAACTGTTTTTT
cdr3_aa: CAIEPGGGLNEKLFF
cdr3_length: 15
v_call: TRBV6-5
clone_size: .
d_call: .
j_call: TRBJ1-4

cdr3_nt: TGCAGCGTTGAAGTGGGGACAGGCAGGACCGGGGAGCTGTTTTTT
cdr3_aa: CSVEVGTGRTGELFF
cdr3_length: 15
v_call: TRBV29-1
clone_size: .
d_call: TRBD1
j_call: TRBJ2-2

cdr3_nt: TGTGCCAGCAGCTTGGCCGGGCTAGCAAATGAGCAGTTCTTC
cdr3_aa: CASSLAGLANEQFF
cdr3_length: 14
v_call: TRBV5-6
clone_size: once
d_call: .
j_call: TRBJ2-1

cdr3_nt: TGTGCCAGTAGTCCCAGACAGGGGCCCGGGGAGCTGTTTTTT
cdr3_aa: CASSPRQGPGELFF
cdr3_length: 14
v_call: TRBV19
clone_size: .
d_call: TRBD1
j_call: TRBJ2-2

cdr3_nt: TGTGCCAGTATCCCCTCAGCGGGATTGGACAATGAGCAGTTCTTC
cdr3_aa: CASIPSAGLDNEQFF
cdr3_length: 15
v_call: TRBV19
clone_size: .
d_call: TRBD2
j_call: TRBJ2-1

cdr3_nt: TGTGCCAGCATGGGTTTTTCGGGACAGCTTACCTACGAGCAGTACTTC
cdr3_aa: CASMGFSGQLTYEQYF
cdr3_length: 16
v_call: TRBV27
clone_size: .
d_call: TRBD1
j_call: TRBJ2-7

cdr3_nt: TGCAGCGTTCCAGCCGTCGGGACCACAGATACGCAGTATTTT
cdr3_aa: CSVPAVGTTDTQYF
cdr3_length: 14
v_call: TRBV29-1
clone_size: .
d_call: .
j_call: TRBJ2-3

cdr3_nt: TGTGCCAGCTCTCGCACGGCGGACACTGAAGCTTTCTTT
cdr3_aa: CASSRTADTEAFF
cdr3_length: 13
v_call: TRBV18
clone_size: .
d_call: .
j_call: TRBJ1-1

cdr3_nt: TGTGCCAGCAGCGTTGCGGGAGGCCTCAATGAGCAGTTCTTC
cdr3_aa: CASSVAGGLNEQFF
cdr3_length: 14
v_call: TRBV9
clone_size: .
d_call: TRBD2
j_call: TRBJ2-1

cdr3_nt: TGTGCCATCAGAGAAGCGGGGAGCTCCTACGAGCAGTACTTC
cdr3_aa: CAIREAGSSYEQYF
cdr3_length: 14
v_call: TRBV10-3
clone_size: once
d_call: TRBD2
j_call: TRBJ2-7

cdr3_nt: TGTGCCAGCAGTGAAGGGGAGCGGGAAACCTACGAGCAGTACTTC
cdr3_aa: CASSEGERETYEQYF
cdr3_length: 15
v_call: TRBV25-1
clone_size: .
d_call: TRBD2
j_call: TRBJ2-7

cdr3_nt: TGTGCCAGCTCCCTTAACTCCGGGACAGGAGTACGGGGCTACACCTTC
cdr3_aa: CASSLNSGTGVRGYTF
cdr3_length: 16
v_call: TRBV18
clone_size: .
d_call: TRBD1
j_call: TRBJ1-2

cdr3_nt: TGTGCCATCAGATCCGGGACTAGCGGGAGCTACACCGGGGAGCTGTTTTTT
cdr3_aa: CAIRSGTSGSYTGELFF
cdr3_length: 17
v_call: TRBV10-3
clone_size: .
d_call: TRBD2
j_call: TRBJ2-2

cdr3_nt: TGTGCCAGCAGCTATTTCGGGACAGGGGCCCTGAACACTGAAGCTTTCTTT
cdr3_aa: CASSYFGTGALNTEAFF
cdr3_length: 17
v_call: TRBV5-6
clone_size: .
d_call: TRBD1
j_call: TRBJ1-1

cdr3_nt: TGCGCCAGCAGCCAGCCGGGGGGAAGAGGAACCCAGTACTTC
cdr3_aa: CASSQPGGRGTQYF
cdr3_length: 14
v_call: TRBV4-1
clone_size: .
d_call: TRBD2
j_call: TRBJ2-5

cdr3_nt: TGTGCCAGCAGGCGGGGAACAGGGGGCTTAACTGAAGCTTTCTTT
cdr3_aa: CASRRGTGGLTEAFF
cdr3_length: 15
v_call: TRBV6-5
clone_size: .
d_call: TRBD1
j_call: TRBJ1-1

cdr3_nt: TGTGCCAGCAGCGCCTGGAAGAATGAAAAACTGTTTTTT
cdr3_aa: CASSAWKNEKLFF
cdr3_length: 13
v_call: TRBV5-6
clone_size: .
d_call: .
j_call: TRBJ1-4

cdr3_nt: TGTGCCAGCAGATTGGGACAGGGGAGCAATCAGCCCCAGCATTTT
cdr3_aa: CASRLGQGSNQPQHF
cdr3_length: 15
v_call: TRBV27
clone_size: .
d_call: TRBD1
j_call: TRBJ1-5